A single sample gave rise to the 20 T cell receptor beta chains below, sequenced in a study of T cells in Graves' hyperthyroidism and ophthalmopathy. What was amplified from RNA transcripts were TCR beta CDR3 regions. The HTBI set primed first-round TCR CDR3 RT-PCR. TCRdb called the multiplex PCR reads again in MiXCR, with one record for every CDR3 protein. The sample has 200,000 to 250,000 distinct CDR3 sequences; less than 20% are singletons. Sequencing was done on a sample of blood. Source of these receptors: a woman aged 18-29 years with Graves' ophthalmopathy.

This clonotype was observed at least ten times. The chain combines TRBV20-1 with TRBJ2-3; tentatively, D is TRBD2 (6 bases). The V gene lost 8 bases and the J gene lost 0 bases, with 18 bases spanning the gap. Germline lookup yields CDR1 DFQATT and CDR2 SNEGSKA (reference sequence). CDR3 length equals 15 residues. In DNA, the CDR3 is TGCAGTACAAAACGGGACTGGATAAGCACAGATACGCAGTATTTT. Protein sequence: CSTKRDWISTDTQYF.

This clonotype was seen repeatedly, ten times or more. CDR3 sequence: CASSQVASPRETQYF. The CDR3 DNA is TGCGCCAGCAGCCAGGTGGCGAGCCCAAGGGAGACCCAGTACTTC. The rearrangement links TRBV4-1 to TRBJ2-5, with D unresolved. V lost 3 bases, J lost 5 bases, and 16 bases lay in between. Germline lookup yields CDR1 MGHRA and CDR2 YSYEKL. CDR3 length: 15 residues.

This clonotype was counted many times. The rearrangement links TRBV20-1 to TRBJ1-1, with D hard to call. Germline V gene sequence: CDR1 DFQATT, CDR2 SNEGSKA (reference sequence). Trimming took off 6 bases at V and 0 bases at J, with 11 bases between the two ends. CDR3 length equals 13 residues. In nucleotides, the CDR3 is TGCAGTGCCTCGACTGTAATGAACACTGAAGCTTTCTTT. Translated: CSASTVMNTEAFF.

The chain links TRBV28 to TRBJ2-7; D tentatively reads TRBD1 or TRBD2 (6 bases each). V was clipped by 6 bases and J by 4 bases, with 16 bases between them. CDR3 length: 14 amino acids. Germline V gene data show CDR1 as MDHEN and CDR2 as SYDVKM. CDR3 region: CASRGAEGGYEQYF. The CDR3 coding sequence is TGTGCCAGCAGAGGGGCGGAGGGGGGATACGAGCAGTACTTC. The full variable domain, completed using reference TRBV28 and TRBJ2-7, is DVKVTQSSRYLVKRTGEKVFLECVQDMDHENMFWYRQDPGLGLRLIYFSYDVKMKEKGDIPEGYSVSREKKERFSLILESASTNQTSMYLCASRGAEGGYEQYFGPGTRLTVT.

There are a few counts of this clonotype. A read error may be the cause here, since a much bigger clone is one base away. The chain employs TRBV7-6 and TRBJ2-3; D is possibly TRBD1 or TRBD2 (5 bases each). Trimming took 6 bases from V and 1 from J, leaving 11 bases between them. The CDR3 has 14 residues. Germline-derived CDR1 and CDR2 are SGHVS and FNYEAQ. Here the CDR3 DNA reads TGTGCCAGCAGGCTGGGGACGGGCACAGATACGCAGTATTTT. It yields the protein CASRLGTGTDTQYF.

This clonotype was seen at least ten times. CDR3 coding DNA: TGTGCCAGCAGTTACGCGACGGACACGGGGGGGCTAGCGGACAATGAGCAGTTCTTC. It translates to CASSYATDTGGLADNEQFF. The V gene is TRBV6-2 or TRBV6-3, the J gene TRBJ2-1, with 8 bases aligning to TRBD2. The germline V gene has CDR1 MNHEY and CDR2 SVGEGT. The junction had 17 bases not matched to a gene; V was cut back by 2 bases and J by 5 bases. The length of the CDR3 is 19 residues.

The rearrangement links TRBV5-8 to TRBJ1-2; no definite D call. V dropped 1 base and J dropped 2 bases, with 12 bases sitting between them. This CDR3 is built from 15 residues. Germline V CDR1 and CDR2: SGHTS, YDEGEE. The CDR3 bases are TGTGCCAGCAGCTTGTGGGCCCCGGCGAACTATGGCTACACCTTC. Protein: CASSLWAPANYGYTF.

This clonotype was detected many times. The CDR3 region has the DNA TGTGCCAGCTCACAAAAGACAACAGGGGTGTCCTACAATGAGCAGTTCTTC. Translation gives CASSQKTTGVSYNEQFF. The chain joins TRBV18 to TRBJ2-1; 7 bases fit TRBD1. The CDR3 loop spans 17 amino acids. The V gene end was trimmed by 4 bases and the J gene end by 1 base; junction bases not matched to a gene: 10. CDR1 KGHSH and CDR2 LQKENI come from the germline V gene.

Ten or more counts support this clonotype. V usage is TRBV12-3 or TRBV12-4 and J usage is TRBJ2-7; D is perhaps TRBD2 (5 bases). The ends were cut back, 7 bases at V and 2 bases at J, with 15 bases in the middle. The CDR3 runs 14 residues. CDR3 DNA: TGTGCCAGCACCAGCCGCGGAGGCGCCTACGAGCAGTACTTC. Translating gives CASTSRGGAYEQYF.

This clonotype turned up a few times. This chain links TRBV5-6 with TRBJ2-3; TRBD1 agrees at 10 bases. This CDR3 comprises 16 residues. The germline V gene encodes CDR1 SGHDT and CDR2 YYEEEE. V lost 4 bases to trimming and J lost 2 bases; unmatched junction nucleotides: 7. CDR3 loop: CASSRRDRGFTDTQYF. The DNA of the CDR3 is TGTGCCAGCAGCCGGAGGGACAGGGGATTCACAGATACGCAGTATTTT.

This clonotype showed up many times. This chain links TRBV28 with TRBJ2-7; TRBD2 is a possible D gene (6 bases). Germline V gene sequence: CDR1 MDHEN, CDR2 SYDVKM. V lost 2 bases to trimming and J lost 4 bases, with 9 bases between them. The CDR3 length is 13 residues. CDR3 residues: CASSLGGEYEQYF. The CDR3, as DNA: TGTGCCAGCAGTTTAGGAGGGGAGTACGAGCAGTACTTC. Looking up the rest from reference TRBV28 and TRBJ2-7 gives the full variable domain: DVKVTQSSRYLVKRTGEKVFLECVQDMDHENMFWYRQDPGLGLRLIYFSYDVKMKEKGDIPEGYSVSREKKERFSLILESASTNQTSMYLCASSLGGEYEQYFGPGTRLTVT.

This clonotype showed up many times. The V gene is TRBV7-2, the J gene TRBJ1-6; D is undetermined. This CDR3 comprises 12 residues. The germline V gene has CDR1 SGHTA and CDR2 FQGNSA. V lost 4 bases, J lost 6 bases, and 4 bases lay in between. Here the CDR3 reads CASSYLNSPLHF. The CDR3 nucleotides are TGTGCCAGCAGCTATCTTAATTCACCCCTCCACTTT.

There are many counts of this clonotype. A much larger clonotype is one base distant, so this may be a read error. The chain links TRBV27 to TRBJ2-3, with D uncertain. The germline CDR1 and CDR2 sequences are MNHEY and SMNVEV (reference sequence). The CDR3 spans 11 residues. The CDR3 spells CASGFTDTQYF. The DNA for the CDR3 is TGTGCCAGCGGTTTCACAGATACGCAGTATTTT.

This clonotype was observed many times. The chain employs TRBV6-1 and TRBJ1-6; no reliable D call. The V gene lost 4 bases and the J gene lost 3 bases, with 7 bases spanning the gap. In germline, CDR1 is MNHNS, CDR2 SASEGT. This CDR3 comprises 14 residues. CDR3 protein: CASSVRSYNSPLHF. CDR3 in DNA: TGTGCCAGCAGTGTCAGAAGCTATAATTCACCCCTCCACTTT.

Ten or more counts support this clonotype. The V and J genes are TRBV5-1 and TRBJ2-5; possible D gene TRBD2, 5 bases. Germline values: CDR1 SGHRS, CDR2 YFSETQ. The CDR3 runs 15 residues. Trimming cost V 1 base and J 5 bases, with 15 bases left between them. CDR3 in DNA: TGCGCCAGCAGCTTGACGGAGGCACTCCCGGAGACCCAGTACTTC. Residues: CASSLTEALPETQYF.

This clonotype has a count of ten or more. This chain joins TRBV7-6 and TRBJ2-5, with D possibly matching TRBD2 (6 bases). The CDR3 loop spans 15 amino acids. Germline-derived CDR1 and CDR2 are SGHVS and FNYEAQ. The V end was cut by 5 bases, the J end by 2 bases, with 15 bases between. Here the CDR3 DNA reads TGTGCCAGCAGCCCACTGGATGGGGGGCAAGAGACCCAGTACTTC. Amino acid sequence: CASSPLDGGQETQYF.

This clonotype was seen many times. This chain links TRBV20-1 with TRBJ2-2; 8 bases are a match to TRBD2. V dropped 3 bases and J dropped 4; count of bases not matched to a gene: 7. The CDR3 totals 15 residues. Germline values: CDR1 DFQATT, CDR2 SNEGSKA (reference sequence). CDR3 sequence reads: CSASRGGGGTGELFF. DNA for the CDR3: TGCAGTGCTAGCCGGGGGGGAGGAGGCACCGGGGAGCTGTTTTTT.

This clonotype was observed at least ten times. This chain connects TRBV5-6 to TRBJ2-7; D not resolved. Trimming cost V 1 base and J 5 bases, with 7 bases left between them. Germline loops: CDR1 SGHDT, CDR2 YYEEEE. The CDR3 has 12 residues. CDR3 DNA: TGTGCCAGCAGCTTGTCTCCTAACGAGCAGTACTTC. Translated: CASSLSPNEQYF.

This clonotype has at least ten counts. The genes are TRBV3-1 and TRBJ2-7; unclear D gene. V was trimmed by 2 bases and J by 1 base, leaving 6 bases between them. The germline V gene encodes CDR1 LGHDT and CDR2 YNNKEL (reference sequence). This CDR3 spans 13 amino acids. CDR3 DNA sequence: TGTGCCAGCAGCCAATTACCTTCCTACGAGCAGTACTTC. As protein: CASSQLPSYEQYF.

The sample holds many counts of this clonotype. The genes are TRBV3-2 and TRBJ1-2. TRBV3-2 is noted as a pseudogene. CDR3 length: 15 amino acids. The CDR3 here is CASSQDQLANYGYTF. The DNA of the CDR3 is TGTGCCAGCAGCCAAGATCAATTAGCTAACTATGGCTACACCTTC.